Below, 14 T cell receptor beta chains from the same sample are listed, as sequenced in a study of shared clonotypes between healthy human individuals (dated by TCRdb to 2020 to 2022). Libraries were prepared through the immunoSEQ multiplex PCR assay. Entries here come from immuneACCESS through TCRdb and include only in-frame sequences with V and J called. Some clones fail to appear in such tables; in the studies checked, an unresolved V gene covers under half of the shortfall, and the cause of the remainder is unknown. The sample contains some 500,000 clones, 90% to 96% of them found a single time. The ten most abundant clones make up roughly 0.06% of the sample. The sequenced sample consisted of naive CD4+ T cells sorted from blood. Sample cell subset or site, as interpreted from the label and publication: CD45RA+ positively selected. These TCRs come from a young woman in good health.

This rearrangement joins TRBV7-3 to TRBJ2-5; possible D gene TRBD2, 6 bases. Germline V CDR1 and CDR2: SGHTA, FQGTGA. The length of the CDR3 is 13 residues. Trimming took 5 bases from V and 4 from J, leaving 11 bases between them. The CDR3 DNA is TGTGCCAGCAGCCTCCTGGGAGGAGAGACCCAGTACTTC. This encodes CASSLLGGETQYF.

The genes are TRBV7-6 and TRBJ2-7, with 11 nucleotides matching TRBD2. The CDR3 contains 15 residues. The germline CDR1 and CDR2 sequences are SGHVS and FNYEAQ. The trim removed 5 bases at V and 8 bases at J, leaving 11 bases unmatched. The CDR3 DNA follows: TGTGCCAGCAGCGCGGAACTAGCGGGAGAGGTGAAGCAGTACTTC. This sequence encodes CASSAELAGEVKQYF.

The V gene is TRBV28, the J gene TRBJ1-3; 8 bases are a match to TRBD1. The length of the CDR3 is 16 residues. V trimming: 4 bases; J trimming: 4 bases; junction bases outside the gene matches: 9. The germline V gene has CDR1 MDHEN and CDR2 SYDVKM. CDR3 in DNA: TGTGCCAGCAGTTCCGGGACAGGACTCTACGGAAACACCATATATTTT. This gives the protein CASSSGTGLYGNTIYF.

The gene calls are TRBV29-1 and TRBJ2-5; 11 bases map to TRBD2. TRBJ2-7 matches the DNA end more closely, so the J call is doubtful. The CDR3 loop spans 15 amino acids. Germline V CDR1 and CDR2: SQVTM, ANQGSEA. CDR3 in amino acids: CSVEFGTSGTYEQYF. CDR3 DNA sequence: TGCAGCGTTGAATTTGGGACTAGCGGTACCTACGAGCAGTACTTC.

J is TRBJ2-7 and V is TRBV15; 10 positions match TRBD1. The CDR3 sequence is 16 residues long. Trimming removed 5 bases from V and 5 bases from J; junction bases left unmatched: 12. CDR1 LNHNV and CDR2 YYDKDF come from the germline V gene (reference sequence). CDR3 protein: CATSPRARTGGNEQYF. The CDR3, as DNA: TGTGCCACCAGCCCCAGGGCGAGGACAGGGGGTAACGAGCAGTACTTC.

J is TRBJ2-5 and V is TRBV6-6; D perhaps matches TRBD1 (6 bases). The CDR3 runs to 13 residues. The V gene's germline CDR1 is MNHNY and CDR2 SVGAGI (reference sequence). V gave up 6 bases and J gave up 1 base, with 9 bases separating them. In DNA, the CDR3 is TGTGCCAGCAGAGGACAGAGCCAAGAGACCCAGTACTTC. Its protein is CASRGQSQETQYF.

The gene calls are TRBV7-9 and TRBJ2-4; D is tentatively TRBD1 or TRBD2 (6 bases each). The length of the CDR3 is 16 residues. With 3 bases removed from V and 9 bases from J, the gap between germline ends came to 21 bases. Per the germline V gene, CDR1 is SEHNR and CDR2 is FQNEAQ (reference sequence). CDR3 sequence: CASSFRGLTAQGIQYF. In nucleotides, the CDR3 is TGTGCCAGCAGCTTCCGGGGGCTCACAGCCCAGGGCATTCAGTACTTC.

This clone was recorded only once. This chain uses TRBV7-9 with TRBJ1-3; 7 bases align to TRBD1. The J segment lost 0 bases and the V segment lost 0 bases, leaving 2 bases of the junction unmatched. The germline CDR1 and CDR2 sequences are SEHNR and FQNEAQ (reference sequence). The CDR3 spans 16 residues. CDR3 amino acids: CASSLAGTASGNTIYF. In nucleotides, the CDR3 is TGTGCCAGCAGCTTAGCAGGGACAGCCTCTGGAAACACCATATATTTT. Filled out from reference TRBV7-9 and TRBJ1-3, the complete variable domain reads DTGVSQNPRHKITKRGQNVTFRCDPISEHNRLYWYRQTLGQGPEFLTYFQNEAQLEKSRLLSDRFSAERPKGSFSTLEIQRTEQGDSAMYLCASSLAGTASGNTIYFGEGSWLTVV.

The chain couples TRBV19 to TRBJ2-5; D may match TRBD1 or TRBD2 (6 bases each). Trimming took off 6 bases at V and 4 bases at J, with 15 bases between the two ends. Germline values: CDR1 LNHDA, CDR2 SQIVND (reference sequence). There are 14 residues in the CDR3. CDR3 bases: TGTGCCAGTAGCCTAATCGGGGGCGGAGAGACCCAGTACTTC. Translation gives CASSLIGGGETQYF.

CDR3 amino acids: CASSLQAGTSNQPQHF. Here the CDR3 DNA reads TGTGCCAGCAGCTTGCAGGCCGGGACGAGCAATCAGCCCCAGCATTTT. This chain links TRBV5-8 with TRBJ1-5, with D possibly matching TRBD1 (5 bases). Per germline, CDR1 SGHTS and CDR2 YDEGEE. This CDR3 comprises 16 residues. Trimming left V 1 base short and J 1 base short, with 12 bases between. Complete variable domain (other parts from reference TRBV5-8 and TRBJ1-5): EAGVTQSPTHLIKTRGQQATLRCSPISGHTSVYWYQQALGLGLQFLLWYDEGEERNRGNFPPRFSGRQFPNYSSELNVNALELEDSALYLCASSLQAGTSNQPQHFGDGTRLSIL.

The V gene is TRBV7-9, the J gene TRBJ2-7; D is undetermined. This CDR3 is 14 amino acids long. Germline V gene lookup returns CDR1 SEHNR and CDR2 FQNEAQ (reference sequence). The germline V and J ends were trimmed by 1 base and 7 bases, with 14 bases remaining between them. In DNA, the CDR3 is TGTGCCAGCAGCTTAGAAAGCTTGGGCTTGGAGCAGTACTTC. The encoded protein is CASSLESLGLEQYF.

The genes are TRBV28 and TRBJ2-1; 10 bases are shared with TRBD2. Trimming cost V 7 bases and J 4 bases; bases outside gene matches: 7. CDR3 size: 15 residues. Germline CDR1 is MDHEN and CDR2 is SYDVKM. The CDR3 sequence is CASIGSGRRYNEQFF. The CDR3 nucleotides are TGTGCCAGCATCGGTAGCGGGAGGAGATACAATGAGCAGTTCTTC.

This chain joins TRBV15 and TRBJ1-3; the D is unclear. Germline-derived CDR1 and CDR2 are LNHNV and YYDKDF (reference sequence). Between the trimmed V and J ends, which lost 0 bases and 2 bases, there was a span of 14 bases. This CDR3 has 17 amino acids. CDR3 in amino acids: CATSRDRWVLTGNTIYF. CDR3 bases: TGTGCCACCAGCAGAGATCGATGGGTCCTCACTGGAAACACCATATATTTT.

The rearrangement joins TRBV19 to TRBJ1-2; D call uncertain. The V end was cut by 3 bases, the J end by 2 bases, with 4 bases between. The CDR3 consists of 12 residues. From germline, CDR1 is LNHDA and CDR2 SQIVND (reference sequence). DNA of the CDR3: TGTGCCAGTAGTATTATGAACTATGGCTACACCTTC. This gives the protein CASSIMNYGYTF. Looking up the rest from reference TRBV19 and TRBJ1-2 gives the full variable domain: DGGITQSPKYLFRKEGQNVTLSCEQNLNHDAMYWYRQDPGQGLRLIYYSQIVNDFQKGDIAEGYSVSREKKESFPLTVTSAQKNPTAFYLCASSIMNYGYTFGSGTRLTVV.